These T cell receptor beta chains were read from a single sample in a study of blood T cell repertoires in COVID-19. TCRdb's copy holds only in-frame clones and misses some; the assay was immunoSEQ multiplex PCR. The profile shows a few hundred thousand clones, 70% to 90% of them singletons. The sequenced material came from PBMCs or T cells enriched from blood (not recorded which). The receptors were gathered from a man aged 25-45 years who had recovered from COVID-19. Each CDR3 is given with its conserved first and last residue. A D gene is named only where the DNA matches it firmly. Size tells how often a clone was seen (once, few, many) or the class of an expanded clone, and some rows leave it out.

v_gene	abundance	j_gene	d_gene	CDR3aa	CDR3nt
TRBV11-2	.	TRBJ2-5	.	CASSLGGVRETQYF	TGTGCCAGCAGCTTAGGCGGGGTTAGGGAGACCCAGTACTTC
TRBV4-1	.	TRBJ1-1	.	CASSNWAGPSAVNEAFF	TGCGCCAGCAGCAACTGGGCAGGGCCGTCGGCAGTGAACGAAGCTTTCTTT
TRBV4-1	.	TRBJ2-1	TRBD2	CASRPIPGGGKYSYNEQFF	TGCGCCAGCAGACCGATCCCTGGGGGGGGGAAGTACTCCTACAATGAGCAGTTCTTC
TRBV9	.	TRBJ1-2	.	CASSVEGPYGYTF	TGTGCCAGCAGCGTAGAGGGGCCGTATGGCTACACCTTC
TRBV11-2	.	TRBJ2-5	TRBD2	CASSGVAGQETQYF	TGTGCCAGCAGCGGAGTAGCGGGGCAAGAGACCCAGTACTTC
TRBV12-3/TRBV12-4	.	TRBJ2-7	.	CASSTQGYEQYF	TGTGCCAGCAGCACCCAGGGTTACGAGCAGTACTTC
TRBV25-1	once	TRBJ1-1	TRBD1	CASRNDRGRGTEAFF	TGTGCCAGCAGAAATGACAGGGGGCGCGGCACTGAAGCTTTCTTT
TRBV6-5	few	TRBJ1-5	.	CASAQGPNQPQHF	TGTGCCAGCGCTCAGGGGCCCAATCAGCCCCAGCATTTT
TRBV6-5	.	TRBJ2-3	.	CASSYSQVTDTQYF	TGTGCCAGCAGTTACTCTCAGGTGACAGATACGCAGTATTTT
TRBV6-5	.	TRBJ2-7	.	CASRLGGLRDEQYF	TGTGCCAGCAGATTAGGGGGACTAAGGGACGAGCAGTACTTC
TRBV5-1	few	TRBJ2-1	.	CASSLGSARGYNEQFF	TGCGCCAGCAGCTTGGGAAGCGCAAGGGGCTACAATGAGCAGTTCTTC
TRBV6-5	once	TRBJ1-5	TRBD1	CASRLTGMQPQHF	TGTGCCAGCAGATTGACAGGGATGCAGCCCCAGCATTTT
TRBV5-4	.	TRBJ1-2	.	CASSLAGSGGYGYTF	TGTGCCAGCAGCTTGGCGGGAAGCGGCGGCTATGGCTACACCTTC